The next 20 T cell receptor beta chains were all read from a single sample in a study of PD-1 blockade in classical Hodgkin lymphoma. The table came from immunoSEQ multiplex PCR; TCRdb's copy has only in-frame clones and leaves some out. Among fewer than 4,000 clones, 81% were seen once, and the ten largest hold about 28%. Time point noted: cycle 4 day 1 (C4D1), after more than five weeks of nivolumab. Relapse was seen in all patients after autologous stem cell transplantation, and brentuximab vedotin exposure was variable. By magnetic negative selection, CD8+ T cells were isolated from the thawed PBMCs. The starting material was CD8+ T cells from blood, obtained before the fourth cycle of nivolumab. The source of these receptors is a human donor with classical Hodgkin lymphoma.

The V call is TRBV27, the J call TRBJ2-3; no definite D call. Trimming left V 2 bases short and J 3 bases short, with 12 bases between. Germline CDR1 MNHEY, CDR2 SMNVEV (reference sequence). There are 15 residues in the CDR3. CDR3: CASSLQPFGTDTQYF. DNA for the CDR3: TGTGCCAGCAGTTTACAACCCTTTGGGACAGATACGCAGTATTTT.

CDR3 amino acids: CASSLIGFANTGELFF. DNA of the CDR3: TGTGCCAGCAGTTTAATTGGGTTCGCGAACACCGGGGAGCTGTTTTTT. The chain is built from TRBV27 and TRBJ2-2; the D is unclear. The germline CDR1 and CDR2 sequences are MNHEY and SMNVEV (reference sequence). The length of the CDR3 is 16 residues. Trimming stripped 2 bases from V and 0 bases from J, with 10 bases between.

This clone was counted a single time. This sequence joins TRBV2 and TRBJ2-7; possible D gene TRBD1, 6 bases. Trimming removed 4 bases at V and 5 bases at J, with 12 bases between. The germline V gene has CDR1 SNHLY and CDR2 FYNNEI. The CDR3 loop spans 13 amino acids. The CDR3 here is CASSGAHRDEQYF. CDR3 in DNA: TGTGCCAGCAGTGGAGCACACAGGGACGAGCAGTACTTC.

The V and J genes are TRBV19 and TRBJ2-1, with D possibly matching TRBD1 (5 bases). Germline V lookup: CDR1 LNHDA, CDR2 SQIVND (reference sequence). There are 11 residues in the CDR3. V lost 3 bases, J lost 13 bases, and 10 bases lay in between. CDR3 residues: CASSMGLDQFF. The CDR3 DNA sequence: TGTGCCAGTAGTATGGGGCTAGATCAGTTCTTC.

CDR3 sequence (DNA): TGTGCCAGCAGCCAGGGGGGAGTAGCGGGATGGAACAATGAGCAGTTCTTC. This encodes CASSQGGVAGWNNEQFF. The V call is TRBV4-2, the J call TRBJ2-1, with 8 bases matching TRBD2. Looked up from germline, CDR1 is LGHNA and CDR2 is YNFKEQ. The CDR3 loop spans 17 amino acids. The V and J ends lost 3 bases and 5 bases, in that order; junction bases with no gene match: 12.

Turning to this clone: A far larger clone differs by one base, so this is likely a read error. This chain links TRBV11-3 with TRBJ2-7; TRBD1 matches at 10 bases. With 3 bases clipped from V and 2 bases from J, the junction kept 4 bases outside the gene matches. The germline V gene has CDR1 SGHNT and CDR2 YENEEA. The CDR3 runs 15 residues. The CDR3 loop is CASSFSGTGAYEQYF. The CDR3 coding sequence is TGTGCCAGCAGCTTCTCCGGGACAGGGGCCTACGAGCAGTACTTC.

This clone was detected only once. The chain is built from TRBV9 and TRBJ2-3; D remains ambiguous. Germline-derived CDR1 and CDR2 are SGDLS and YYNGEE. CDR3 length: 14 amino acids. V was pared by 6 bases and J by 2 bases, with 13 bases between. In nucleotides, the CDR3 is TGTGCCAGCACCAGAGCGTCAATCACAGATACGCAGTATTTT. It encodes CASTRASITDTQYF.

This chain uses TRBV5-1 with TRBJ2-7, with a weak D call TRBD1 (5 bases). V was shortened by 4 bases and J by 3 bases, with 14 bases between the two germline ends. Germline V gene sequence: CDR1 SGHRS, CDR2 YFSETQ. The CDR3 covers 14 residues. The CDR3 sequence: CASSLNGHYYEQYF. As DNA, the CDR3 is TGCGCCAGCAGCCTCAACGGACACTACTACGAGCAGTACTTC.

By its share, this clone is large. The V gene is TRBV9, the J gene TRBJ2-1; D remains unclear. Germline values: CDR1 SGDLS, CDR2 YYNGEE. Deletions cut 6 bases from V and 8 bases from J, with 18 bases between. The CDR3 consists of 14 residues. The chain's CDR3 is CASNWDLIEDEQFF. The CDR3 DNA is TGTGCCAGCAATTGGGATTTAATTGAAGATGAGCAGTTCTTC.

This chain joins TRBV27 and TRBJ1-1; D is unclear. The CDR3 runs to 16 residues. With 3 bases removed from V and 3 bases from J, the gap between germline ends came to 17 bases. CDR1 and CDR2 from the germline V gene are MNHEY and SMNVEV (reference sequence). The CDR3, as DNA: TGTGCCAGCAGTTTTTATGACCCGCGTTATGACACTGAAGCTTTCTTT. Translated, it gives CASSFYDPRYDTEAFF.

This sequence joins TRBV4-1 and TRBJ2-3; D is uncertain. V was cut by 2 bases and J by 2 bases, with 2 bases left in between. The V gene's germline CDR1 is MGHRA and CDR2 YSYEKL. The CDR3 contains 12 residues. The CDR3 DNA sequence: TGCGCCAGCAGCCAATCCACAGATACGCAGTATTTT. Amino acids: CASSQSTDTQYF.

As to this clone: The same CDR3 can be traced to other DNA sequences in this sample. This rearrangement joins TRBV30 to TRBJ2-5, with D uncertain. Germline V gene data show CDR1 as GTSNPN and CDR2 as SVGIG (reference sequence). V was clipped by 0 bases and J by 0 bases, with 5 bases between them. This CDR3 spans 13 amino acids. Here the CDR3 reads CAWSVLDQETQYF. CDR3 bases: TGTGCCTGGAGTGTACTCGACCAAGAGACCCAGTACTTC.

The chain links TRBV7-2 to TRBJ1-6, with D unresolved. The CDR3 spans 14 residues. Germline-derived CDR1 and CDR2 are SGHTA and FQGNSA. Trimming left V 4 bases short and J 8 bases short, with 12 bases between. The CDR3 DNA reads TGTGCCAGCAGCTCGGAGTTGTGGTATTCACCCCTCCACTTT. Residues: CASSSELWYSPLHF.

This clone was counted only a few times. V and J are TRBV15 and TRBJ2-2, with 11 bases that match TRBD1. With V trimmed by 5 bases and J by 6 bases, 5 bases remained unmatched. This CDR3 region has 15 residues. Looked up from germline, CDR1 is LNHNV and CDR2 is YYDKDF (reference sequence). Written as DNA, the CDR3 is TGTGCCACCAGCCCTGGGGACAGGGGGGCCGGGGAGCTGTTTTTT. Translation: CATSPGDRGAGELFF. The whole variable domain, remainder taken from reference TRBV15 and TRBJ2-2, is DAMVIQNPRYQVTQFGKPVTLSCSQTLNHNVMYWYQQKSSQAPKLLFHYYDKDFNNEADTPDNFQSRRPNTSFCFLDIRSPGLGDTAMYLCATSPGDRGAGELFFGEGSRLTVL.

This sequence joins TRBV15 and TRBJ1-4; possible D gene TRBD1, 5 bases. The CDR3 covers 20 residues. V was pared by 0 bases and J by 0 bases, with 20 bases between. The germline V gene has CDR1 LNHNV and CDR2 YYDKDF (reference sequence). The chain's CDR3 is CATSRDRGEYPFSTNEKLFF. The CDR3 coding sequence is TGTGCCACCAGCAGAGATCGGGGGGAATATCCCTTTTCAACTAATGAAAAACTGTTTTTT.

This clone was detected once. This rearrangement joins TRBV27 to TRBJ2-2; D is ambiguous. This CDR3 spans 12 amino acids. Between the trimmed V and J ends, which lost 6 bases and 5 bases, there was a span of 7 bases. In germline, CDR1 is MNHEY, CDR2 SMNVEV (reference sequence). Here the CDR3 reads CASSGATGELFF. The CDR3 region has the DNA TGTGCCAGCAGCGGCGCTACCGGGGAGCTGTTTTTT.

This clone occurred a few times. The rearrangement uses TRBV19 and TRBJ1-3; the D is unclear. Germline lookup yields CDR1 LNHDA and CDR2 SQIVND (reference sequence). This CDR3 contains 15 residues. V lost 7 bases to trimming and J lost 0 bases, with 13 bases between them. The CDR3 nucleotides read TGTGCCAGTACCAGATCCACCAACTCTGGAAACACCATATATTTT. Translating gives CASTRSTNSGNTIYF.

The chain combines TRBV2 with TRBJ2-1; 11 bases are shared with TRBD2. In germline, CDR1 is SNHLY, CDR2 FYNNEI. The CDR3 has 15 amino acids. Germline trimming cut 5 bases from V and 6 bases from J; bases unmatched to any gene: 6. In DNA, the CDR3 is TGTGCCAGCAGTCGCCTAGCGGGAGGCGGCAATGAGCAGTTCTTC. Translation gives CASSRLAGGGNEQFF.

By proportion, this clone is large. V gene TRBV5-1 combines with J gene TRBJ2-1, with D tentatively TRBD2 (5 bases). Trimming shortened V by 2 bases and J by 5 bases, and 8 bases separated the two germline ends. The germline CDR1 and CDR2 sequences are SGHRS and YFSETQ. The CDR3 spans 13 residues. This CDR3 is CASSFAGNNEQFF. DNA of the CDR3: TGCGCCAGCAGCTTCGCCGGGAACAATGAGCAGTTCTTC. Looking up the rest from reference TRBV5-1 and TRBJ2-1 gives the full variable domain: KAGVTQTPRYLIKTRGQQVTLSCSPISGHRSVSWYQQTPGQGLQFLFEYFSETQRNKGNFPGRFSGRQFSNSRSEMNVSTLELGDSALYLCASSFAGNNEQFFGPGTRLTVL.

By sample fraction, this clone is hyperexpanded (1% or more). The gene calls are TRBV2 and TRBJ2-7; 7 bases agree with TRBD1. The CDR3 is 12 residues long. Germline values: CDR1 SNHLY, CDR2 FYNNEI. J lost 5 bases, V lost 5 bases, and 3 bases had no gene match. CDR3 coding DNA: TGTGCCAGCAGTTCCGGGACAGACGAGCAGTACTTC. This gives the protein CASSSGTDEQYF.